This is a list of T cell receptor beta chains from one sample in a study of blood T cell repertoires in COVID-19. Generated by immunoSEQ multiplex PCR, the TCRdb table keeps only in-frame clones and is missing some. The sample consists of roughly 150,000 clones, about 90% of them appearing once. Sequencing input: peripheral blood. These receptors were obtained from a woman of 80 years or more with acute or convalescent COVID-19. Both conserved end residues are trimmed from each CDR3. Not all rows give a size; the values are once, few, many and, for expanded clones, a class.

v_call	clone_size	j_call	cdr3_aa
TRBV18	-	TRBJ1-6	ASSPRAGASSPLH
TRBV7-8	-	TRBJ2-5	ASSLLLAGEETQY
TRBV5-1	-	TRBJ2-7	ASSTGDSRGEQY
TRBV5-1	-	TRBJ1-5	ASSPGQPNQPQH
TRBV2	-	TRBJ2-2	ASSVLSGGTGELF
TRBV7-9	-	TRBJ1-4	ASSLVEEKLF
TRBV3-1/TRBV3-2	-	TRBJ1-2	ASSPHPGQGRQGYGYT
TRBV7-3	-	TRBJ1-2	ASSLRSDLGYT
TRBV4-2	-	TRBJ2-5	ASSQDVAVQETQY
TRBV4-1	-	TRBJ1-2	ASSQDSGVYGYT
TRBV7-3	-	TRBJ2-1	ASSAASGGRYEQF
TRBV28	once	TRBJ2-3	ASSLPGGRTDTQY
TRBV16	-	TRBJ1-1	ASSQSMATEAF
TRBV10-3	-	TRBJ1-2	AIRAPGGTGEANYGYT
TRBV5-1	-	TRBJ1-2	ASSKGQGFGNYGYT
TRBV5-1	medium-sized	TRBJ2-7	ASSLSYSPRYEQY
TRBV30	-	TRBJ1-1	AQGRDRLEAF
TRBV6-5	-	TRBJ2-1	ASRGGLKRGEQF
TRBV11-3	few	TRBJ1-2	ASSLQQGMGYT
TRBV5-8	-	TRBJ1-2	ASSSRLKIGYGYT
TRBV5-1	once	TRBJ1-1	ASSRSSSNTEAF
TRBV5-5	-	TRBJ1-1	ASSPAGAAGTEAF
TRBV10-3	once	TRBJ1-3	AISPGSGNTIY
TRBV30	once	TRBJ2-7	AWAVSYEQY
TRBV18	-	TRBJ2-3	ASSANRAQAASTDTQY
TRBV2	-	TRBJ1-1	ASSRDSGYTEAF
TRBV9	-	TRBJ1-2	ASSVAGGLGYGYT
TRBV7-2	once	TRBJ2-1	ASSLARANNEQF
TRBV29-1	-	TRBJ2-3	SVSYITDTQY
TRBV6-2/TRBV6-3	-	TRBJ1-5	ASSYSEGVNQPQH
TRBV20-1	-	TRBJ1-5	SASRVEVSRNQPQH
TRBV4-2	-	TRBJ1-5	ASSRDRDQPQH
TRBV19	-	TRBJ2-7	ASSFRDRSVEQY
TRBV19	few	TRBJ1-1	ASSPDRGTEAF
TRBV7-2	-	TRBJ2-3	ASSLDGSLAGGTDTQY
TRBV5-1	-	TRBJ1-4	ASSLMGPGNEKLF
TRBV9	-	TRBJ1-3	ASSPGQGLISGNTIY
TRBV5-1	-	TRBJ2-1	ASSSDNNNEQF
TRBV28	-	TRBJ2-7	ASSPFGGGAYEQY
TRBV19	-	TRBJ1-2	ASSIGARDNYGYT
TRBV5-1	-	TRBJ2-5	ASSSVSGETQY
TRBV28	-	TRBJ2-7	ASSLPGRASYEQY
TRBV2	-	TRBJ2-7	ASSEQGTDEQY
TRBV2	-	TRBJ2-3	ASRTSGGRSDTQY
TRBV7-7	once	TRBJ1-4	ASSLGPGEEKLF
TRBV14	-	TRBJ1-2	ASSPGSSYGYT
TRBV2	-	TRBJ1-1	ASSVPGGVRDTEAF
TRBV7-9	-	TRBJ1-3	ASSLRNTIY
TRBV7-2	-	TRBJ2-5	ASSLNAGGQETQY
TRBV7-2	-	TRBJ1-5	ASSLGGFSNQPQH
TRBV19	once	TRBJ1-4	ASSNQGAGGEKLF